These 23 T cell receptor beta chains came from one sample sequenced in a study of blood T cell repertoires in COVID-19. This table comes from immunoSEQ multiplex PCR, and its TCRdb copy is limited to in-frame clones, with some not included. The table has roughly 110,000 clones, around nine tenths seen once. The sample consisted of peripheral blood. The receptors shown here come from a man in his forties or fifties with acute or convalescent COVID-19.

The V call is TRBV5-1, the J call TRBJ1-4; 9 bases match TRBD1. The junction had 11 bases not matched to a gene; V was cut back by 5 bases and J by 0 bases. Germline CDR1 and CDR2: SGHRS and YFSETQ. The CDR3 consists of 18 residues. The CDR3 bases are TGCGCCAGCAGGGTAACAGGGGGCCCTTTTTCAACTAATGAAAAACTGTTTTTT. This codes for CASRVTGGPFSTNEKLFF. Looking up the rest from reference TRBV5-1 and TRBJ1-4 gives the full variable domain: KAGVTQTPRYLIKTRGQQVTLSCSPISGHRSVSWYQQTPGQGLQFLFEYFSETQRNKGNFPGRFSGRQFSNSRSEMNVSTLELGDSALYLCASRVTGGPFSTNEKLFFGSGTQLSVL.

The J gene is TRBJ2-5, the V gene TRBV5-1; 7 bases line up with TRBD2. Germline V gene data show CDR1 as SGHRS and CDR2 as YFSETQ. With 0 bases clipped from V and 4 bases from J, the junction kept 6 bases outside the gene matches. This CDR3 has 15 amino acids. The CDR3 sequence: CASSLGGGTGETQYF. The CDR3 region has the DNA TGCGCCAGCAGCTTGGGCGGGGGTACGGGAGAGACCCAGTACTTC.

This chain uses TRBV6-5 with TRBJ1-1, with D tentatively TRBD1 (6 bases). CDR1 and CDR2 (germline): MNHEY, SVGAGI. V lost 6 bases to trimming and J lost 2 bases, with 16 bases between them. The CDR3 contains 15 residues. The CDR3 loop reads CASRHDRTVNTEAFF. In DNA, the CDR3 is TGTGCCAGCAGACACGATAGGACAGTAAACACTGAAGCTTTCTTT.

V usage is TRBV6-2 or TRBV6-3 and J usage is TRBJ1-5, with 10 positions matching TRBD1. The CDR3 is 16 residues long. Trimming cost V 6 bases and J 3 bases; bases outside gene matches: 8. Germline values: CDR1 MNHEY, CDR2 SVGEGT. This CDR3 reads CASSPTGGRANQPQHF. CDR3 coding DNA: TGTGCCAGCAGCCCGACAGGGGGCCGAGCCAATCAGCCCCAGCATTTT.

J is TRBJ1-2 and V is TRBV12-3 or TRBV12-4; no firm D call. Trimming took 5 bases from V and 7 from J, leaving 14 bases between them. The CDR3 is made up of 13 amino acids. The CDR3 nucleotides read TGTGCCAGCAGTCAGACACGTTATGGTGGCTACACCTTC. Encoded protein: CASSQTRYGGYTF.

The genes are TRBV6-1 and TRBJ1-4; TRBD1 might be the D (5 bases). V was pared by 4 bases and J by 3 bases, with 18 bases between. Germline V lookup: CDR1 MNHNS, CDR2 SASEGT. This CDR3 comprises 17 residues. This chain's CDR3 is CASSARGGGSSNEKLFF. In nucleotides, the CDR3 is TGTGCCAGCAGTGCTAGGGGCGGGGGGAGCTCTAATGAAAAACTGTTTTTT.

CDR3 sequence (DNA): TGTGCCAGCAGTTTCGCGGGAGTCGAGCAGTACTTC. As protein: CASSFAGVEQYF. The V and J genes are TRBV5-6 and TRBJ2-7; TRBD2 matches at 7 bases. With V trimmed by 5 bases and J by 6 bases, 5 bases remained unmatched. The CDR3 covers 12 residues. Germline V lookup: CDR1 SGHDT, CDR2 YYEEEE.

CDR3 region: CASSLTGLNSPLHF. The CDR3 coding sequence is TGCGCCAGCAGCTTAACAGGGTTGAATTCACCCCTCCACTTT. V gene TRBV5-1 combines with J gene TRBJ1-6; possibly TRBD1 for D (6 bases). This CDR3 contains 14 residues. V lost 2 bases to trimming and J lost 7 bases, with 10 bases between them. Germline V gene lookup returns CDR1 SGHRS and CDR2 YFSETQ.

The chain combines TRBV5-1 with TRBJ2-2; 12 positions agree with TRBD2. There are 16 residues in the CDR3. V shed 5 bases and J 7 bases; nucleotides not matched to a gene: 9. The germline gives CDR1 SGHRS, CDR2 YFSETQ. The CDR3 loop reads CASSPTSGRTHGELFF. CDR3 nucleotides: TGCGCCAGCAGTCCGACTAGCGGGAGAACCCACGGGGAGCTGTTTTTT.

The gene calls are TRBV11-3 and TRBJ2-2, with a tentative D call TRBD2 (5 bases). The CDR3 is 14 residues long. Per the germline V gene, CDR1 is SGHNT and CDR2 is YENEEA. V lost 5 bases to trimming and J lost 4 bases, with 11 bases between them. CDR3 sequence (DNA): TGTGCCAGCAGCCCGGACTGGCTCACCGGGGAGCTGTTTTTT. Amino acid sequence: CASSPDWLTGELFF.

The J gene is TRBJ1-2, the V gene TRBV12-3 or TRBV12-4; TRBD1 might be the D (5 bases). The length of the CDR3 is 13 residues. The V end was cut by 3 bases, the J end by 7 bases, with 12 bases between. The CDR3 bases are TGTGCCAGCAGTTTGGGGAGGGGTCGTGGCTACACCTTC. Protein product: CASSLGRGRGYTF.

The gene calls are TRBV3-1 (or the pseudogene TRBV3-2) and TRBJ2-1; TRBD1 is a possible D gene (6 bases). Per germline, CDR1 LGHDT and CDR2 YNNKEL (reference sequence). This CDR3 comprises 16 residues. The ends were cut back, 5 bases at V and 3 bases at J, with 17 bases in the middle. The CDR3 spells CASSATMGAYYNEQFF. The DNA for the CDR3 is TGTGCCAGCAGCGCAACGATGGGGGCTTACTACAATGAGCAGTTCTTC.

This chain uses TRBV18 with TRBJ1-2; 9 bases line up with TRBD1. The J segment lost 4 bases and the V segment lost 4 bases, leaving 7 bases of the junction unmatched. Germline assignment: CDR1 KGHSH and CDR2 LQKENI. CDR3 size: 15 residues. The CDR3 is CASSLTTGGSYGYTF. CDR3 nucleotides: TGTGCCAGCTCACTGACGACAGGGGGTAGCTATGGCTACACCTTC.

The rearrangement links TRBV19 to TRBJ1-6; 10 positions match TRBD1. The CDR3 sequence is 16 residues long. Per germline, CDR1 LNHDA and CDR2 SQIVND (reference sequence). Trimming cost V 7 bases and J 8 bases; bases outside gene matches: 11. The CDR3 coding sequence is TGTGCCAGTACCACGCCTCCGGGACAGGGGTATTCACCCCTCCACTTT. It encodes CASTTPPGQGYSPLHF.

The J gene is TRBJ2-5, the V gene TRBV5-1; 10 bases are a match to TRBD1. Germline V CDR1 and CDR2: SGHRS, YFSETQ. This CDR3 is built from 15 residues. The V gene end was trimmed by 0 bases and the J gene end by 5 bases; junction bases not matched to a gene: 4. The CDR3 nucleotides read TGCGCCAGCAGCTTGGGACAGGGGGCGTTTGAGACCCAGTACTTC. Translated: CASSLGQGAFETQYF.

This chain connects TRBV30 to TRBJ1-1; 7 nucleotides match TRBD1. After removal of 4 bases from V and 1 base from J, the junction contained 18 bases not matched to a gene. CDR1 and CDR2 (germline): GTSNPN, SVGIG (reference sequence). The CDR3 is 18 amino acids. The CDR3 loop is CAWNTDGVTGTANTEAFF. The DNA for the CDR3 is TGTGCCTGGAATACCGACGGGGTCACCGGGACAGCGAACACTGAAGCTTTCTTT.

This chain links TRBV6-6 with TRBJ1-2; weak D call: TRBD1 (6 bases). This CDR3 is built from 15 residues. The V gene lost 3 bases and the J gene lost 7 bases, with 18 bases spanning the gap. Germline-derived CDR1 and CDR2 are MNHNY and SVGAGI (reference sequence). CDR3 sequence: CASSYTRDTSPGYTF. The DNA for the CDR3 is TGTGCCAGCAGTTATACCCGGGACACCTCTCCTGGCTACACCTTC.

The chain couples TRBV12-5 to TRBJ1-2; D is perhaps TRBD1 (6 bases). Trimming took off 6 bases at V and 4 bases at J, with 12 bases between the two ends. The CDR3 spans 13 residues. CDR1 is LGHNT, CDR2 FRNRAP, per germline. The CDR3 sequence is CASGNTGIYGYTF. The CDR3 DNA sequence: TGTGCTAGTGGCAACACAGGGATCTATGGCTACACCTTC.

This clone was seen a handful of times. V gene TRBV20-1 combines with J gene TRBJ2-7; D uncertain. Germline V lookup: CDR1 DFQATT, CDR2 SNEGSKA (reference sequence). The V end lost 3 bases, the J end lost 3 bases, and 6 bases lay between the germline ends. The CDR3 totals 11 residues. CDR3 sequence reads: CSASSGYEQYF. Written as DNA, the CDR3 is TGCAGTGCTAGTTCGGGCTACGAGCAGTACTTC.

The V and J genes are TRBV5-1 and TRBJ2-1; 8 bases are a match to TRBD2. The germline V gene has CDR1 SGHRS and CDR2 YFSETQ. This CDR3 is built from 15 residues. V shed 4 bases, J shed 2 bases, and the junction held 5 bases outside the gene matches. As DNA, the CDR3 is TGCGCCAGCAGCGAATCCGGGAGGGCCTACAATGAGCAGTTCTTC. As protein: CASSESGRAYNEQFF.

V usage is TRBV24-1 and J usage is TRBJ2-1; 7 bases fit TRBD1. CDR1 is KGHDR, CDR2 SFDVKD, per germline. The trim removed 3 bases at V and 8 bases at J, leaving 6 bases unmatched. This CDR3 comprises 14 residues. Written as DNA, the CDR3 is TGTGCCACCAGTGATCCTCGACAGGGCCATGAGCAGTTCTTC. As protein: CATSDPRQGHEQFF.

The rearrangement uses TRBV30 and TRBJ2-3, with D possibly being TRBD2 (6 bases). This CDR3 contains 15 residues. Germline CDR1 and CDR2: GTSNPN and SVGIG (reference sequence). Trimming left V 1 base short and J 5 bases short, with 16 bases between. The CDR3 coding sequence is TGTGCCTGGAGTGCACTAGCCGGGGCCGGAGATACGCAGTATTTT. Protein product: CAWSALAGAGDTQYF.

CDR3 bases: TGTGCCATCAGTGAGGAAGCCGGGGGGACCTACGAGCAGTACTTC. It yields the protein CAISEEAGGTYEQYF. This chain links TRBV10-3 with TRBJ2-7; 7 bases are a match to TRBD2. V trimming: 2 bases; J trimming: 2 bases; junction bases outside the gene matches: 6. This CDR3 is 15 amino acids long. Germline V gene lookup returns CDR1 ENHRY and CDR2 SYGVKD.